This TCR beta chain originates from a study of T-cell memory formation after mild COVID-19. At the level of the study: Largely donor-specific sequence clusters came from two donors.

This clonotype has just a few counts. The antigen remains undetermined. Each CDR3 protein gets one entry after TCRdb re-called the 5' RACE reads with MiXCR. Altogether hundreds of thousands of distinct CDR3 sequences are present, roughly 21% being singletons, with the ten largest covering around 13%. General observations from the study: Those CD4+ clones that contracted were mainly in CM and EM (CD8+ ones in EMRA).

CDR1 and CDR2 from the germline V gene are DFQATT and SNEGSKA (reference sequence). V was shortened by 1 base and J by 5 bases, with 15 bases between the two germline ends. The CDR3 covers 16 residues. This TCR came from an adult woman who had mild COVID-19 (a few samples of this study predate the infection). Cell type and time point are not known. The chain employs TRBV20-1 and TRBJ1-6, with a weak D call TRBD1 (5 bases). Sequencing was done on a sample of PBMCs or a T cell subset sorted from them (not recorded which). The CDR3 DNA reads TGCAGTGCTAGAGTTATGTGGGGGTTGAATAATTCACCCCTCCACTTT. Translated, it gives CSARVMWGLNNSPLHF.